The 3 T cell receptor beta chains listed next were all sequenced from one sample in a study of tissue T cells after allogeneic stem cell transplantation. Produced via immunoSEQ multiplex PCR; TCRdb's table is partial and in-frame only. The sample has more than 9,000 clones, 70% seen once; the top ten hold 14%. This material consisted of tissue from the right colon, taken at autopsy. These receptors came from a woman aged 18-55 years with breast cancer.

J is TRBJ2-7 and V is TRBV11-1; 7 bases match TRBD1. Germline-derived CDR1 and CDR2 are SGHAT and FQDESV (reference sequence). After removal of 5 bases from V and 1 base from J, the junction contained 5 bases not matched to a gene. This CDR3 has 14 residues. For the CDR3, the DNA is TGTGCCAGCAGCCACCCGGGACAGTCCTACGAGCAGTACTTC. Protein sequence: CASSHPGQSYEQYF. The full variable domain, with the rest looked up from reference TRBV11-1 and TRBJ2-7, is EAEVAQSPRYKITEKSQAVAFWCDPISGHATLYWYRQILGQGPELLVQFQDESVVDDSQLPKDRFSAERLKGVDSTLKIQPAELGDSAMYLCASSHPGQSYEQYFGPGTRLTVT.

This clone came up a few times. At the DNA level, this CDR3 is encoded by other sequences in the same sample as well. This chain joins TRBV7-2 and TRBJ2-7; D is unresolved. Germline CDR1 SGHTA, CDR2 FQGNSA. There are 11 residues in the CDR3. V gave up 2 bases and J gave up 3 bases, with 2 bases separating them. This CDR3 is CASSLYYEQYF. Written as DNA, the CDR3 is TGTGCCAGCAGCTTATACTACGAGCAGTACTTC. Full variable domain (rest looked up from reference TRBV7-2 and TRBJ2-7): GAGVSQSPSNKVTEKGKDVELRCDPISGHTALYWYRQSLGQGLEFLIYFQGNSAPDKSGLPSDRFSAERTGGSVSTLTIQRTQQEDSAVYLCASSLYYEQYFGPGTRLTVT.

J is TRBJ1-1 and V is TRBV15, with D perhaps matching TRBD1 (6 bases). The germline gives CDR1 LNHNV, CDR2 YYDKDF (reference sequence). The CDR3 contains 15 residues. Trimming removed 4 bases from V and 0 bases from J, with 12 bases in between. The CDR3: CATSTKTGLNTEAFF. Here the CDR3 DNA reads TGTGCCACCAGCACCAAGACAGGTTTGAACACTGAAGCTTTCTTT.